Following are 15 T cell receptor beta chains from one sample sequenced in a study of early T cells in non-severe SARS-CoV-2 infection. TCRdb passed the 5' RACE reads through MiXCR, listing each CDR3 protein once. This table has some 64,000 distinct CDR3 sequences, 20% appearing once. The input for sequencing was whole blood, taken at baseline. These receptors were taken from an adult who was a healthcare worker with PCR-confirmed SARS-CoV-2 infection or an uninfected control (not recorded which).

V usage is TRBV5-4 and J usage is TRBJ1-1; D not certain. Germline-derived CDR1 and CDR2 are SGHNT and YYREEE (reference sequence). Trimming stripped 4 bases from V and 1 base from J, with 8 bases between. The CDR3 extends over 13 amino acids. CDR3 nucleotide sequence: TGTGCCAGCAGCGCTCTATCGAACACTGAAGCTTTCTTT. Amino acid sequence: CASSALSNTEAFF.

There are many counts of this clonotype. The CDR3 sequence: CASSADGSMNTEAFF. The CDR3 DNA sequence: TGTGCCAGCTCAGCTGACGGAAGCATGAACACTGAAGCTTTCTTT. V usage is TRBV18 and J usage is TRBJ1-1; D is ambiguous. Germline CDR1 KGHSH, CDR2 LQKENI. The CDR3 length is 15 residues. V shed 5 bases and J shed 0 bases, with 13 bases lying between them. Based on the CDR3 plus reference TRBV18 and TRBJ1-1, the full variable domain is NAGVMQNPRHLVRRRGQEARLRCSPMKGHSHVYWYRQLPEEGLKFMVYLQKENIIDESGMPKERFSAEFPKEGPSILRIQQVVRGDSAAYFCASSADGSMNTEAFFGQGTRLTVV.

This clonotype showed up just a few times. The rearrangement links TRBV5-1 to TRBJ2-7; 7 bases map to TRBD1. V lost 10 bases to trimming and J lost 5 bases; unmatched junction nucleotides: 18. The CDR3 is made up of 15 amino acids. Germline V gene lookup returns CDR1 SGHRS and CDR2 YFSETQ. CDR3: CAGALGVDRADEQYF. Written as DNA, the CDR3 is TGCGCCGGTGCCCTGGGAGTTGACAGGGCGGACGAGCAGTACTTC.

Comment on this clonotype: A much larger clone sits a single nucleotide away, making a read error possible. The rearrangement joins TRBV18 to TRBJ1-3, with 8 nucleotides matching TRBD1. V lost 4 bases, J lost 2 bases, and 7 bases stayed unmatched. The germline CDR1 and CDR2 sequences are KGHSH and LQKENI. The CDR3 is 16 residues long. CDR3 region: CASSLQRTGPGNTIYF. CDR3 nucleotide sequence: TGTGCCAGCTCACTACAAAGGACAGGGCCTGGAAACACCATATATTTT.

The chain has TRBV3-1 and TRBJ1-4, with unresolved D. The CDR3 spans 15 residues. Germline V gene sequence: CDR1 LGHDT, CDR2 YNNKEL (reference sequence). The germline V and J ends were trimmed by 4 bases and 5 bases, with 14 bases remaining between them. The CDR3: CASSLSTVGNEKLFF. CDR3 bases: TGTGCCAGCAGCCTAAGTACCGTAGGAAATGAAAAACTGTTTTTT.

This clonotype occurred a few times. V gene TRBV18 combines with J gene TRBJ2-7, with a weak D call TRBD1 (6 bases). Deletions cut 6 bases from V and 3 bases from J, with 15 bases between. Germline CDR1 reads KGHSH; CDR2 reads LQKENI. This CDR3 region has 14 residues. This chain's CDR3 is CASSPSRTDYEQYF. DNA for the CDR3: TGTGCCAGCTCCCCGAGCCGGACAGACTACGAGCAGTACTTC.

By sample share, this clonotype is medium-sized. The rearrangement links TRBV4-1 to TRBJ1-1, with D uncertain. This CDR3 contains 16 residues. CDR1 is MGHRA, CDR2 YSYEKL, per germline. The V and J ends lost 0 bases and 4 bases respectively, with 15 bases between them. DNA of the CDR3: TGCGCCAGCAGCCAAGATAATTATCGGTGGAGCACTGAAGCTTTCTTT. Translated, it gives CASSQDNYRWSTEAFF.

The chain has TRBV7-3 and TRBJ2-1; TRBD2 agrees at 11 bases. V lost 5 bases to trimming and J lost 3 bases; unmatched junction nucleotides: 3. Per the germline V gene, CDR1 is SGHTA and CDR2 is FQGTGA. The CDR3 totals 15 residues. The CDR3: CASSQTSGGYNEQFF. The DNA of the CDR3 is TGTGCCAGCAGCCAAACTAGCGGGGGCTACAATGAGCAGTTCTTC.

CDR3 amino acids: CASSLVGGSWAQYF. DNA of the CDR3: TGCGCCAGCAGCTTGGTAGGGGGCAGTTGGGCCCAGTACTTC. The chain combines TRBV5-1 with TRBJ2-5, with 7 bases aligning to TRBD1. This CDR3 spans 14 amino acids. CDR1 is SGHRS, CDR2 YFSETQ, per germline. The V and J ends lost 0 bases and 9 bases, in that order; junction bases with no gene match: 8.

J is TRBJ2-3 and V is TRBV24-1; possibly TRBD2 for D (5 bases). The CDR3 is made up of 12 amino acids. From germline, CDR1 is KGHDR and CDR2 SFDVKD. Deletions cut 7 bases from V and 6 bases from J, with 10 bases between. For the CDR3, the DNA is TGTGCCACCAGAGACCGGAGGGATACGCAGTATTTT. Its translation is CATRDRRDTQYF.

In this sample, this clonotype turned up a few times. J is TRBJ2-5 and V is TRBV5-1, with TRBD2 as a possible D gene (5 bases). V gave up 2 bases and J gave up 3 bases, with 5 bases separating them. CDR1 is SGHRS, CDR2 YFSETQ, per germline. There are 12 residues in the CDR3. CDR3 nucleotides: TGCGCCAGCAGCTTCGGGGAAGAGACCCAGTACTTC. Amino acid sequence: CASSFGEETQYF.

This clonotype is a singleton in its sample. The rearrangement links TRBV2 to TRBJ2-7, with D perhaps TRBD2 (6 bases). This CDR3 region has 14 residues. Germline CDR1 is SNHLY and CDR2 is FYNNEI. Trimming removed 7 bases at V and 6 bases at J, with 19 bases between. This CDR3 is CASMAPFAGLEQYF. The CDR3 bases are TGTGCCAGCATGGCTCCATTCGCGGGACTCGAGCAGTACTTC.

V usage is TRBV20-1 and J usage is TRBJ2-7; TRBD2 matches at 9 bases. The CDR3 is 14 residues long. The J segment lost 0 bases and the V segment lost 6 bases, leaving 6 bases of the junction unmatched. Germline assignment: CDR1 DFQATT and CDR2 SNEGSKA (reference sequence). The DNA of the CDR3 is TGCAGTGCCAAGACTAGCGGCCTCTCCTACGAGCAGTACTTC. Encoded protein: CSAKTSGLSYEQYF.

This clonotype occurred once. This chain links TRBV3-1 with TRBJ1-1; D unresolved. The length of the CDR3 is 11 residues. The V end lost 1 base, the J end lost 7 bases, and 4 bases lay between the germline ends. CDR1 LGHDT and CDR2 YNNKEL come from the germline V gene (reference sequence). Here the CDR3 reads CASSQGYEAFF. CDR3 sequence (DNA): TGTGCCAGCAGCCAAGGCTATGAAGCTTTCTTT.

The chain couples TRBV5-4 to TRBJ2-5; a weak D match, TRBD1 (5 bases). The CDR3 runs to 15 residues. Germline V gene sequence: CDR1 SGHNT, CDR2 YYREEE (reference sequence). V lost 1 base and J lost 4, with 14 bases in between. CDR3 sequence reads: CASSLKGSKGETQYF. In DNA form, the CDR3 reads TGTGCCAGCAGCTTGAAGGGGTCCAAGGGAGAGACCCAGTACTTC. Combining the CDR3 with reference TRBV5-4 and TRBJ2-5 gives the whole variable domain ETGVTQSPTHLIKTRGQQVTLRCSSQSGHNTVSWYQQALGQGPQFIFQYYREEENGRGNFPPRFSGLQFPNYSSELNVNALELDDSALYLCASSLKGSKGETQYFGPGTRLLVL.